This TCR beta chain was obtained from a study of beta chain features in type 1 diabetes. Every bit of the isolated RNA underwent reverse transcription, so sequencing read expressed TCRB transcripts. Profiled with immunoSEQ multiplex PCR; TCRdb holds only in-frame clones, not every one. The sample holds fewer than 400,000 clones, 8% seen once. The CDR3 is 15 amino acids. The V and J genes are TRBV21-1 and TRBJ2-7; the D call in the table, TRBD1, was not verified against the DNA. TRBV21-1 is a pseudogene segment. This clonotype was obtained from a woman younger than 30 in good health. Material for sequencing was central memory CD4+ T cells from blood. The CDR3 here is CAMQGVSLKPYEQYF. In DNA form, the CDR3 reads TGTGCCATGCAAGGGGTGAGCCTCAAACCCTACGAGCAGTACTTC.